This T cell receptor beta chain was captured by sequencing in a study of Ad26.COV2.S vaccination and SARS-CoV-2 variants. Study summary: The donor belonged to the COV1001 Ad26.COV2.S trial arm. Doses of Ad26.COV2.S were injected into muscle once or twice, 56 days apart.

Specified treatment: 19 received Ad26.COV2.S at low or high dose, single or two shots; about 5 received placebo; per-sample allocation not given. After the first vaccine or placebo injection, samples were drawn on day 63. Adults aged 18-55 years in Boston included the donor. Germline V gene data show CDR1 as SGHRS and CDR2 as YFSETQ. The ends were cut back, 5 bases at V and 0 bases at J, with 13 bases in the middle. The CDR3 spans 15 residues. Generated by immunoSEQ multiplex PCR, the TCRdb table keeps only in-frame clones and is missing some. The sample includes fewer than 800,000 clones, approximately 88% of them seen just once.

The clonotype comes from a person between 18 and 65 years old who received the Ad26.COV2.S COVID-19 vaccine or a placebo. This specimen was peripheral blood, taken in a trial of Ad26.COV2.S vaccine versus placebo. This chain connects TRBV5-1 to TRBJ2-3; D is possibly TRBD2 (6 bases). CDR3 coding DNA: TGCGCCAGCAGTCTAGCTAGCGCGAGCACAGATACGCAGTATTTT. Encoded protein: CASSLASASTDTQYF.